The 31 T cell receptor beta chains presented below share a single source sample, sequenced in a study of blood T cell repertoires in COVID-19. Only in-frame clones appear in the TCRdb table, and some are missing; sequencing was by immunoSEQ multiplex PCR. The table shows 120,000 or so clones, with approximately 87% occurring only once. Sequencing used peripheral blood. All receptors come from a woman aged 45-59 years with acute or convalescent COVID-19.

The chain recombines TRBV30 with TRBJ1-6, with D unclear. The V gene's germline CDR1 is GTSNPN and CDR2 SVGIG (reference sequence). CDR3 size: 14 residues. V lost 1 base, J lost 8 bases, and 12 bases lay in between. The CDR3, as DNA: TGTGCCTGGAGTGCAGAGGTCGGAGATTCACCCCTCCACTTT. The encoded protein is CAWSAEVGDSPLHF.

In this sample, this clone turned up once. The rearrangement links TRBV27 to TRBJ2-2; perhaps TRBD1 as D (5 bases). V was cut by 3 bases and J by 5 bases, with 13 bases left in between. Germline V gene sequence: CDR1 MNHEY, CDR2 SMNVEV (reference sequence). The CDR3 sequence is 15 residues long. CDR3 residues: CASSFLARGTGELFF. The CDR3 nucleotides read TGTGCCAGCAGTTTTTTGGCTAGGGGAACCGGGGAGCTGTTTTTT.

The chain recombines TRBV5-1 with TRBJ2-7, with 8 bases matching TRBD2. The ends lost 0 bases at V and 1 base at J; junction bases unmatched: 3. Per the germline V gene, CDR1 is SGHRS and CDR2 is YFSETQ. CDR3 size: 15 residues. CDR3 sequence (DNA): TGCGCCAGCAGCTTGGAGCCTAGCGGGTCCTACGAGCAGTACTTC. Encoded protein: CASSLEPSGSYEQYF.

A word on this clone: The sample has other DNA sequences that encode this CDR3 too. The CDR3 spells CSALRDTQYF. The DNA for the CDR3 is TGCAGTGCCCTCCGGGATACGCAGTATTTT. V usage is TRBV20-1 and J usage is TRBJ2-3; D remains unclear. CDR1 DFQATT and CDR2 SNEGSKA come from the germline V gene (reference sequence). V shed 6 bases and J shed 6 bases, with 7 bases lying between them. The CDR3 length is 10 residues.

The V gene is TRBV6-6, the J gene TRBJ1-1; 7 nucleotides agree with TRBD1. J was trimmed by 1 base and V by 5 bases; bases with no gene match: 13. Germline V lookup: CDR1 MNHNY, CDR2 SVGAGI (reference sequence). The CDR3 runs 17 residues. CDR3: CASSPLYDRAENTEAFF. DNA for the CDR3: TGTGCCAGCAGTCCGTTATACGACAGGGCCGAGAACACTGAAGCTTTCTTT.

The J gene is TRBJ2-2, the V gene TRBV9; 8 bases line up with TRBD2. J was trimmed by 8 bases and V by 0 bases; bases with no gene match: 6. The CDR3 consists of 15 residues. From germline, CDR1 is SGDLS and CDR2 YYNGEE. CDR3 residues: CASSVGPLAEGELFF. The CDR3 region has the DNA TGTGCCAGCAGCGTAGGCCCACTAGCGGAGGGGGAGCTGTTTTTT.

This clone was counted between two and nine times. The J gene is TRBJ1-5, the V gene TRBV5-1, with D tentatively TRBD1 (6 bases). The length of the CDR3 is 16 residues. The V gene's germline CDR1 is SGHRS and CDR2 YFSETQ. Trimming shortened V by 0 bases and J by 1 base, and 11 bases separated the two germline ends. Here the CDR3 reads CASSLAGAGSNQPQHF. DNA of the CDR3: TGCGCCAGCAGCTTGGCAGGGGCTGGGAGCAATCAGCCCCAGCATTTT.

This chain connects TRBV20-1 to TRBJ2-3; D call uncertain. V was clipped by 3 bases and J by 0 bases, with 7 bases between them. Germline CDR1 reads DFQATT; CDR2 reads SNEGSKA (reference sequence). The CDR3 length is 13 residues. The CDR3 sequence is CSASARSTDTQYF. The DNA for the CDR3 is TGCAGTGCTAGTGCGCGGAGCACAGATACGCAGTATTTT.

The genes are TRBV6-5 and TRBJ1-3, with TRBD1 matching over 7 bases. The CDR3 consists of 14 residues. Germline values: CDR1 MNHEY, CDR2 SVGAGI. V lost 7 bases, J lost 1 base, and 4 bases stayed unmatched. The chain's CDR3 is CASTGTVSGNTIYF. The CDR3 bases are TGTGCCAGCACCGGGACAGTTTCTGGAAACACCATATATTTT.

The count of this clone is one. V gene TRBV27 combines with J gene TRBJ2-7; TRBD2 matches at 9 bases. V lost 5 bases and J lost 4; bases outside the gene matches: 6. CDR1 is MNHEY, CDR2 SMNVEV, per germline (reference sequence). CDR3 length equals 14 residues. The CDR3: CASSRISGGYEQYF. The CDR3 DNA reads as TGTGCCAGCAGTCGAATTAGCGGGGGATACGAGCAGTACTTC.

This clone has a handful of counts. This sequence joins TRBV27 and TRBJ2-3, with a weak D call TRBD1 (6 bases). The V end lost 2 bases, the J end lost 3 bases, and 9 bases lay between the germline ends. The CDR3 sequence is 14 residues long. The germline V gene encodes CDR1 MNHEY and CDR2 SMNVEV (reference sequence). CDR3 coding DNA: TGTGCCAGCAGTTTAATCAGGGGAACAGATACGCAGTATTTT. Residues: CASSLIRGTDTQYF.

CDR3 bases: TGTGCCAGCAGCTTAAGCCGCGGGACGGTTGAAGCTTTCTTT. Translated: CASSLSRGTVEAFF. This chain joins TRBV7-2 and TRBJ1-1; D is possibly TRBD1 (5 bases). The CDR3 consists of 14 residues. Germline CDR1 SGHTA, CDR2 FQGNSA. Trimming cost V 2 bases and J 7 bases, with 14 bases left between them. The full variable domain, in which reference TRBV7-2 and TRBJ1-1 provide the parts outside the CDR3, is GAGVSQSPSNKVTEKGKDVELRCDPISGHTALYWYRQSLGQGLEFLIYFQGNSAPDKSGLPSDRFSAERTGGSVSTLTIQRTQQEDSAVYLCASSLSRGTVEAFFGQGTRLTVV.

The V and J genes are TRBV27 and TRBJ1-5; D is ambiguous. Trimming took off 5 bases at V and 2 bases at J, with 4 bases between the two ends. The CDR3 totals 12 residues. Looked up from germline, CDR1 is MNHEY and CDR2 is SMNVEV (reference sequence). CDR3 residues: CASSGRNQPQHF. The CDR3 DNA follows: TGTGCCAGCAGTGGGCGCAATCAGCCCCAGCATTTT.

This clone was detected only a few times. V usage is TRBV6-5 and J usage is TRBJ1-6; 7 nucleotides align to TRBD1. V shed 10 bases and J 7 bases; nucleotides not matched to a gene: 10. Germline V gene lookup returns CDR1 MNHEY and CDR2 SVGAGI. This CDR3 has 14 amino acids. The CDR3 DNA reads as TGTGCCATCAAGGGGGCAAGGACGAATTCACCCCTCCACTTT. This sequence encodes CAIKGARTNSPLHF.

This clone was found a few times. J is TRBJ2-3 and V is TRBV10-3; 11 bases are shared with TRBD2. V gave up 5 bases and J gave up 6 bases; unmatched junction bases: 10. The CDR3 is 16 amino acids. Germline V gene data show CDR1 as ENHRY and CDR2 as SYGVKD. The CDR3 DNA is TGTGCCATCAGTCCTATGACTAGCGGGACTTCGGATACGCAGTATTTT. It is translated as CAISPMTSGTSDTQYF.

The V call is TRBV18, the J call TRBJ2-7; 11 positions match TRBD2. V lost 1 base to trimming and J lost 2 bases; unmatched junction nucleotides: 4. CDR1 KGHSH and CDR2 LQKENI come from the germline V gene. The CDR3 has 16 residues. The CDR3 reads CASSPRLAGGTYEQYF. CDR3 nucleotide sequence: TGTGCCAGCTCACCACGGCTAGCGGGAGGCACCTACGAGCAGTACTTC.

J is TRBJ1-5 and V is TRBV7-2; the D is unclear. The germline V gene encodes CDR1 SGHTA and CDR2 FQGNSA. The V gene lost 0 bases and the J gene lost 2 bases, with 11 bases spanning the gap. This CDR3 region has 16 residues. The CDR3 coding sequence is TGTGCCAGCAGCTTAGCGCCGGGTACGCGCAATCAGCCCCAGCATTTT. Protein product: CASSLAPGTRNQPQHF.

This clone turned up a few times. The V call is TRBV12-5, the J call TRBJ2-3; 11 positions match TRBD1. The CDR3 is 16 amino acids. V lost 6 bases, J lost 4 bases, and 9 bases stayed unmatched. Germline V gene data show CDR1 as LGHNT and CDR2 as FRNRAP. The CDR3 nucleotides are TGTGCTAGTGGCCGCGGGACAGGGGGATACCCAGATACGCAGTATTTT. Its translation: CASGRGTGGYPDTQYF.

The CDR3 sequence is CATSDPGLAPDTGELFF. In DNA form, the CDR3 reads TGTGCCACCAGTGATCCGGGACTAGCTCCCGACACCGGGGAGCTGTTTTTT. J is TRBJ2-2 and V is TRBV24-1, with 9 bases lining up with TRBD2. CDR1 and CDR2 (germline): KGHDR, SFDVKD. Trimming took 3 bases from V and 3 from J; bases not matched to a gene: 7. CDR3 length: 17 amino acids.

The J gene is TRBJ2-5, the V gene TRBV30, with 10 bases lining up with TRBD1. Germline CDR1 and CDR2: GTSNPN and SVGIG (reference sequence). Germline trimming cut 3 bases from V and 2 bases from J; bases unmatched to any gene: 0. This CDR3 spans 13 amino acids. The CDR3 is CAWRGQGQETQYF. CDR3 bases: TGTGCCTGGAGGGGACAGGGGCAAGAGACCCAGTACTTC.

The V call is TRBV30, the J call TRBJ1-2; TRBD1 might be the D (5 bases). V was clipped by 3 bases and J by 9 bases, with 14 bases between them. CDR3 length: 12 residues. Germline CDR1 and CDR2: GTSNPN and SVGIG (reference sequence). DNA of the CDR3: TGTGCCTGGAGGGGTGGTCAGGGAAGCTACACCTTC. Encoded protein: CAWRGGQGSYTF.

This rearrangement joins TRBV29-1 to TRBJ1-2, with 7 bases aligning to TRBD1. This CDR3 region has 12 residues. V was clipped by 4 bases and J by 4 bases; unmatched bases: 3. Germline CDR1 reads SQVTM; CDR2 reads ANQGSEA. CDR3 nucleotide sequence: TGCAGCGTTGTCCAGGGGGGCTATGGCTACACCTTC. Translated: CSVVQGGYGYTF.

This chain links TRBV12-1 with TRBJ1-5; the table assigns TRBD1, which was not confirmed against the DNA. TRBV12-1 is labeled a pseudogene. The CDR3 contains 15 residues. The CDR3 here is CASTKGGASNQPQHF. In DNA, the CDR3 is TGTGCCAGCACAAAAGGGGGCGCGAGCAATCAGCCCCAGCATTTT.

J is TRBJ2-1 and V is TRBV5-1, with 8 bases matching TRBD1. Germline V lookup: CDR1 SGHRS, CDR2 YFSETQ. The V segment lost 3 bases and the J segment 2 bases; nucleotides outside the gene matches: 7. This CDR3 is 16 amino acids long. The CDR3 here is CASSWGDRTAYNEQFF. CDR3 DNA: TGCGCCAGCAGCTGGGGGGACAGGACGGCCTACAATGAGCAGTTCTTC.

The V call is TRBV9, the J call TRBJ2-1; no reliable D call. V dropped 0 bases and J dropped 4 bases, with 14 bases sitting between them. The CDR3 sequence is 16 residues long. CDR1 SGDLS and CDR2 YYNGEE come from the germline V gene. CDR3 coding DNA: TGTGCCAGCAGCGTAGTTGGCAAGACCGGGTACAATGAGCAGTTCTTC. Translated, it gives CASSVVGKTGYNEQFF.

The gene calls are TRBV25-1 and TRBJ2-6; D gene unclear. From germline, CDR1 is MGHDK and CDR2 SYGVNS. This CDR3 has 16 amino acids. Trimming removed 7 bases at V and 0 bases at J, with 13 bases between. This CDR3 reads CASMGQVYSGANVLTF. CDR3 bases: TGTGCCAGCATGGGTCAGGTTTACTCTGGGGCCAACGTCCTGACTTTC.

The V and J genes are TRBV2 and TRBJ1-5; D remains unclear. The V gene's germline CDR1 is SNHLY and CDR2 FYNNEI. Trimming shortened V by 3 bases and J by 2 bases, and 11 bases separated the two germline ends. CDR3 size: 15 residues. For the CDR3, the DNA is TGTGCCAGCAGTGAGGGCCCTCAGGGCAATCAGCCCCAGCATTTT. Translating gives CASSEGPQGNQPQHF.

Here the CDR3 DNA reads TGTGCCAGCAGCGGGGCCTCCTCTGGAAACACCATATATTTT. Protein sequence: CASSGASSGNTIYF. The gene calls are TRBV9 and TRBJ1-3; D gene uncertain. The V and J ends lost 3 bases and 0 bases respectively, with 7 bases between them. From germline, CDR1 is SGDLS and CDR2 YYNGEE. The CDR3 is 14 residues long.

This clone has only a few counts. The J gene is TRBJ1-4, the V gene TRBV7-9; no definite D call. The CDR3 spans 15 residues. Germline V CDR1 and CDR2: SEHNR, FQNEAQ (reference sequence). Deletions cut 0 bases from V and 4 bases from J, with 9 bases between. This chain's CDR3 is CASSLAEGSNEKLFF. The CDR3 coding sequence is TGTGCCAGCAGCTTAGCGGAGGGCAGTAATGAAAAACTGTTTTTT.

The CDR3 loop reads CASSQILGQGNEKLFF. The DNA of the CDR3 is TGTGCCAGCAGCCAGATACTAGGACAGGGTAATGAAAAACTGTTTTTT. This chain joins TRBV3-1 (or the pseudogene TRBV3-2) and TRBJ1-4, with 8 bases aligning to TRBD1. This CDR3 has 16 residues. With 3 bases clipped from V and 4 bases from J, the junction kept 7 bases outside the gene matches. Germline V gene sequence: CDR1 LGHDT, CDR2 YNNKEL (reference sequence).

This clone appeared once. The chain carries TRBV15 and TRBJ2-1, with 12 bases aligning to TRBD2. There are 16 residues in the CDR3. Looked up from germline, CDR1 is LNHNV and CDR2 is YYDKDF (reference sequence). V was clipped by 2 bases and J by 8 bases; unmatched bases: 7. The CDR3 DNA follows: TGTGCCACCAGCAGAAGCCTAGCGGGAGGGGGGGATGAGCAGTTCTTC. Its protein is CATSRSLAGGGDEQFF.